This TCR beta chain was obtained from a study of T-cell reconstitution after alpha-beta-depleted transplantation in children. General study results and limits: From newly produced T cells came most of the T-cell counts and diversity one year after transplant. Several hundred rapidly expanded clones from non-depleted graft cells reportedly supplied alpha-beta T cells about two months post-transplant.

The TCRbeta library was prepared with unique molecular identifiers. One entry per CDR3 protein, called by TCRdb with MiXCR from the PCR reads. In the table there are 700,000 to 950,000 distinct CDR3 sequences, about 15% of which are singletons. The CDR3 runs to 13 residues. The germline gives CDR1 SGDLS, CDR2 YYNGEE. V lost 1 base to trimming and J lost 3 bases, with 7 bases between them. This clonotype was seen more than once but under ten times. Antigen: not known. This chain joins TRBV9 and TRBJ2-5; D is unresolved. This specimen was PBMCs, mostly from graft donor cells, taken 360 days after TCRalphabeta/CD19-depleted stem cell transplant. This TCR was recovered from a male patient younger than 18 who had a stem cell transplant for acute lymphoblastic leukemia, so the T cells may come from the graft donor. The CDR3 sequence: CASSVSKEETQYF. CDR3 nucleotides: TGTGCCAGCAGCGTATCGAAAGAAGAGACCCAGTACTTC.